The present T cell receptor (beta chain) was sequenced within a study of blood T cells in healthy people across ages. In its sample, this clonotype was seen a few times. The CDR3 is made up of 15 amino acids. Per the germline V gene, CDR1 is SGHDT and CDR2 is YYEEEE. V was clipped by 3 bases and J by 2 bases; unmatched bases: 5. Next came a second PCR, run for about 6 to 11 cycles, which used a sample-barcoded 5' primer along with a J-beta primer mix. TCRdb re-called the 5' RACE reads with MiXCR, one entry per CDR3 protein. This table has 650,000 to 1,000,000 distinct CDR3 sequences, under 40% appearing once.

V and J are TRBV5-6 and TRBJ2-7; 10 positions match TRBD1. Sample: blood. This clonotype was obtained from a man aged 18 to 29 in good health. The CDR3 DNA sequence: TGTGCCAGCAGCTGGGCCGGGACAGGGGCCTACGAGCAGTACTTC. The encoded protein is CASSWAGTGAYEQYF.